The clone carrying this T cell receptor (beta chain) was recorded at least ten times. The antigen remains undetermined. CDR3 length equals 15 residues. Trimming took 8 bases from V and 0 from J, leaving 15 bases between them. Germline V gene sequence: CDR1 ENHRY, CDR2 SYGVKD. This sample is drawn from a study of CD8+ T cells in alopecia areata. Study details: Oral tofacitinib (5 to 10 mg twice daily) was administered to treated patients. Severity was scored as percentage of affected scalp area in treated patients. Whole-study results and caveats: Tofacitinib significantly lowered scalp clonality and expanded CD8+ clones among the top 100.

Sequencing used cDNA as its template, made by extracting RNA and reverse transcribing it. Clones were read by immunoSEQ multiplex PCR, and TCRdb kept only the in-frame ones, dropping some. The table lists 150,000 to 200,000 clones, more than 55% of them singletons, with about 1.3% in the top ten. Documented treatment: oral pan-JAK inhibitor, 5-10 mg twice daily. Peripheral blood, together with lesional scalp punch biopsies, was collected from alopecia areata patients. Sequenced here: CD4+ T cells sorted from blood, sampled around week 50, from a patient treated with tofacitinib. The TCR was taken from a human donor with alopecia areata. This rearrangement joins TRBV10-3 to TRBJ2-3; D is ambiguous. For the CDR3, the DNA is TGTGCCATCGCCAACCGATTCCCTAGCACAGATACGCAGTATTTT. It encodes CAIANRFPSTDTQYF.